This T cell receptor beta chain was captured by sequencing in a study of T cell responses to AZD1222 COVID-19 vaccine. Whole-study findings and limits: Nearly half of unique spike-specific TCRs reportedly avoided B.1.351 and B.1.1.7 mutated regions. Spike as a whole was targeted by vaccine-associated CD4 TCRs, dominant at 160-218 and 743-854. Only a handful of AZD1222 recipients, more than five in all, had baseline seropositivity. Repertoire sampling was restricted to post-peak T cell response timepoints.

The CDR3 extends over 15 amino acids. V dropped 4 bases and J dropped 0 bases, with 11 bases sitting between them. Germline V gene sequence: CDR1 LGHDT, CDR2 YNNKEL (reference sequence). Produced via immunoSEQ multiplex PCR; TCRdb's table is partial and in-frame only. The sample shows over 150,000 clones, around 87% of them seen only once. In regard to this clone: Its specificity is not known.

V is TRBV3-1 (or the pseudogene TRBV3-2) and J is TRBJ2-3; possible D gene TRBD2, 5 bases. The specimen was peripheral blood, collected on day 0 of AZD1222 vaccination. The sequence derives from an adult in good health. The CDR3 DNA is TGTGCCAGCAGCCTAGCGTCTTCTAGCACAGATACGCAGTATTTT. This encodes CASSLASSSTDTQYF.